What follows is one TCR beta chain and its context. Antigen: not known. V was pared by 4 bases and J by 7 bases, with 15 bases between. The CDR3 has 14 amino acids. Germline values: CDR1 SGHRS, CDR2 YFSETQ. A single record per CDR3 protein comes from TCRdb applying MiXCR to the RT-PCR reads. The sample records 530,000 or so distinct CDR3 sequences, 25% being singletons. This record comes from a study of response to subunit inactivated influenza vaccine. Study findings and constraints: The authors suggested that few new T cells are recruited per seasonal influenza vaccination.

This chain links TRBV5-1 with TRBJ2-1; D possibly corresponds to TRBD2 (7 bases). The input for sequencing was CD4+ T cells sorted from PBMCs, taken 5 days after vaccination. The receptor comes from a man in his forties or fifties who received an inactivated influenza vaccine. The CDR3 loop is CASSAGRGTNEQFF. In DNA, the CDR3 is TGCGCCAGCAGCGCAGGGAGGGGGACTAATGAGCAGTTCTTC.